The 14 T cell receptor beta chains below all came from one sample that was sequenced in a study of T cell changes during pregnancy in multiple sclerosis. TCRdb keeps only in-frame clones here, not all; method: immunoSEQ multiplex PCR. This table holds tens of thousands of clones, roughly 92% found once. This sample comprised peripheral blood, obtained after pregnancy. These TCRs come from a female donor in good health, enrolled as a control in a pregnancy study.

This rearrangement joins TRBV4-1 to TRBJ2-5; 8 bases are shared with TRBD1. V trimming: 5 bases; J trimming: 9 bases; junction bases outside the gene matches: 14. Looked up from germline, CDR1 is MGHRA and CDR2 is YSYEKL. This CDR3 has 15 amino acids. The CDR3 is CASSGTYQGAEAQYF. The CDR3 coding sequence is TGCGCCAGCAGCGGAACCTACCAGGGGGCGGAGGCCCAGTACTTC.

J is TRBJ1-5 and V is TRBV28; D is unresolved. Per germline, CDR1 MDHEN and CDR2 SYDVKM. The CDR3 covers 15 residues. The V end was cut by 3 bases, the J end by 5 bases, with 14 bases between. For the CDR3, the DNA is TGTGCCAGCAGTTTTACGGGGAGAAATCATCAGCCCCAGCATTTT. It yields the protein CASSFTGRNHQPQHF.

CDR3 sequence (DNA): TGTGCCAGCAGGATACAGGGTATTTCCCCTTTAACAGATACGCAGTATTTT. Protein: CASRIQGISPLTDTQYF. The V gene is TRBV27, the J gene TRBJ2-3; a possible D gene is TRBD1 (6 bases). Trimming stripped 6 bases from V and 3 bases from J, with 22 bases between. The CDR3 totals 17 residues. The germline V gene has CDR1 MNHEY and CDR2 SMNVEV (reference sequence).

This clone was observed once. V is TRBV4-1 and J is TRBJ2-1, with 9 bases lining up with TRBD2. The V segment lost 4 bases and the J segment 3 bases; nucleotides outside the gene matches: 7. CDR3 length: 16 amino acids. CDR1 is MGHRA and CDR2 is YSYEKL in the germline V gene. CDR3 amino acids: CASSPPIAGVYNEQFF. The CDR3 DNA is TGCGCCAGCAGCCCACCAATAGCGGGAGTCTACAATGAGCAGTTCTTC.

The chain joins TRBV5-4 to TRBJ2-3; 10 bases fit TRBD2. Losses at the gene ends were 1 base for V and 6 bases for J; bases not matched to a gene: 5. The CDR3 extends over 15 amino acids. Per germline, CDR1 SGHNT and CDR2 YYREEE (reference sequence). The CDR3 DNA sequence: TGTGCCAGCAGCTTGTCTAGCGGGAGTTACGATACGCAGTATTTT. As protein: CASSLSSGSYDTQYF.

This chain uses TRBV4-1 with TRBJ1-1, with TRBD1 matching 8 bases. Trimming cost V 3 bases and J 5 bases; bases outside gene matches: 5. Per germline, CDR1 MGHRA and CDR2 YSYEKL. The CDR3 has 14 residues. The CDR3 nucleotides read TGCGCCAGCAGCCAGGTAACAGGGGGTACTGAAGCTTTCTTT. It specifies CASSQVTGGTEAFF.

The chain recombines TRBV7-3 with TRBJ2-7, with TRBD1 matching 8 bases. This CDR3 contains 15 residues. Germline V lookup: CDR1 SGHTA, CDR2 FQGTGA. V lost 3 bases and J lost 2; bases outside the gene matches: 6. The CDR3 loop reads CASSFGTGRAYEQYF. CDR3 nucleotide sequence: TGTGCCAGCAGCTTCGGGACAGGCCGGGCCTACGAGCAGTACTTC.

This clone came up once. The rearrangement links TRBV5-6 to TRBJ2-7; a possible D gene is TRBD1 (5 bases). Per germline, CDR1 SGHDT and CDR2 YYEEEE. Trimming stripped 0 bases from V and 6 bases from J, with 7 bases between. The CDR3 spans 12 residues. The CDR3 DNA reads TGTGCCAGCAGCTTGGGGGGCTCCGAGCAGTACTTC. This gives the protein CASSLGGSEQYF.

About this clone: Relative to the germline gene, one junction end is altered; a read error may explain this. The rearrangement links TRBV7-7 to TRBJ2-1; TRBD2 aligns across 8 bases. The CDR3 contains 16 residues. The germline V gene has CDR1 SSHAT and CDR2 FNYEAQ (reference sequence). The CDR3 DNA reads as TGTGCTAGCAGCTTAGGTCTGGCGGGGGGCTACAATGAGCAGTTCTTC. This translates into CASSLGLAGGYNEQFF.

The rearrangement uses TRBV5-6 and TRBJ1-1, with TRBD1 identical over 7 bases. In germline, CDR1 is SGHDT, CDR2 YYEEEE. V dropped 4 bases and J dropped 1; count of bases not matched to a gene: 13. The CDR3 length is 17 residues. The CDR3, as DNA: TGTGCCAGCAGCGGCGACAGACAGGGAATTACGAACACTGAAGCTTTCTTT. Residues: CASSGDRQGITNTEAFF.

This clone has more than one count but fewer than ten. CDR3 protein: CASSVGSGAYEQYF. The CDR3 region has the DNA TGTGCCAGCAGTGTTGGTAGCGGCGCCTACGAGCAGTACTTC. V is TRBV2 and J is TRBJ2-7; perhaps TRBD2 as D (6 bases). The V gene lost 4 bases and the J gene lost 2 bases, with 12 bases spanning the gap. CDR1 is SNHLY, CDR2 FYNNEI, per germline. This CDR3 contains 14 residues.

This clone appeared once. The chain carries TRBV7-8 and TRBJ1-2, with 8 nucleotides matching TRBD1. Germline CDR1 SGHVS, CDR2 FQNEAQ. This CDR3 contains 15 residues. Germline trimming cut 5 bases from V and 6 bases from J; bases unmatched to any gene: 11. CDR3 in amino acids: CASSPRTGIGHGYTF. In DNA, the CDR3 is TGTGCCAGCAGCCCCCGGACAGGGATAGGCCATGGCTACACCTTC.

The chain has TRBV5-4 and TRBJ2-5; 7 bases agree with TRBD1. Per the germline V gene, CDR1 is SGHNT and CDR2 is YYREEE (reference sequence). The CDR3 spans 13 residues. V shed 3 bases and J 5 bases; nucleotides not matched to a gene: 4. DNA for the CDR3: TGTGCCAGCAGCTCCGACAGGGCGGAGACCCAGTACTTC. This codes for CASSSDRAETQYF.

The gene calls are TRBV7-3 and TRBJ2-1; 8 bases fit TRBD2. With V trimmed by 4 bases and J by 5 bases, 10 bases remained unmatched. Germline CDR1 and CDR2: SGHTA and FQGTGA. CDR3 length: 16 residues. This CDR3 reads CASSSRFREGHNEQFF. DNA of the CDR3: TGTGCCAGCAGCTCAAGGTTCCGGGAGGGCCACAATGAGCAGTTCTTC.